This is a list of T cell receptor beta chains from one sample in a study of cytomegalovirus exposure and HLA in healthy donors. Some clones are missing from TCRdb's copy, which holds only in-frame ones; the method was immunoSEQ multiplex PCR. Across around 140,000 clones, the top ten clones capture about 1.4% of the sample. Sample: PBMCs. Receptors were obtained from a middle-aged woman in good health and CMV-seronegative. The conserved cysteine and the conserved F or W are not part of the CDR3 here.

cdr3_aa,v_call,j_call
ASSPAAGGRQPQH,TRBV19,TRBJ1-5
ATLSRTTNTGELF,TRBV27,TRBJ2-2
ASSRTNTEAF,TRBV11-2,TRBJ1-1
ASSLGLAGGLWRADTQY,TRBV7-8,TRBJ2-3
ASSQGQGPLNEQF,TRBV4-1,TRBJ2-1
ASSPGDRILDTQY,TRBV19,TRBJ2-3
ASSYDRGRDEKLF,TRBV5-6,TRBJ1-4
ASSTYTGTSWIIYGYT,TRBV28,TRBJ1-2
ASSLINRLNTGELF,TRBV7-2,TRBJ2-2
ATSQDRGGYT,TRBV15,TRBJ1-2
AGTPGAEDNEQF,TRBV7-9,TRBJ2-1
ASSWGPGGENYGYT,TRBV7-2,TRBJ1-2
ASSRTGPYGYT,TRBV27,TRBJ1-2
ASRKTVNTEAF,TRBV7-8,TRBJ1-1
ASSSTRSAPQH,TRBV14,TRBJ1-5
ASSSDRGAGELF,TRBV6-5,TRBJ2-2
ASSSRLAGGLGRETQY,TRBV4-2,TRBJ2-5
ASSLYRRVTEAF,TRBV28,TRBJ1-1
ASSFERIQALGSPLH,TRBV12-1,TRBJ1-6
ASSFGAANTGELF,TRBV27,TRBJ2-2
ASSIATGLAGWTGELF,TRBV19,TRBJ2-2
ASSSRGGSKAYGYT,TRBV7-3,TRBJ1-2
ASSLAPSGGTSYEQY,TRBV7-2,TRBJ2-7
ASSYGGDDAEAF,TRBV6-6,TRBJ1-1
ASSLSYSYTGELF,TRBV5-1,TRBJ2-2
ASSLAQGSNQPQH,TRBV7-8,TRBJ1-5
ASSVELRGGHPHNEQF,TRBV9,TRBJ2-1